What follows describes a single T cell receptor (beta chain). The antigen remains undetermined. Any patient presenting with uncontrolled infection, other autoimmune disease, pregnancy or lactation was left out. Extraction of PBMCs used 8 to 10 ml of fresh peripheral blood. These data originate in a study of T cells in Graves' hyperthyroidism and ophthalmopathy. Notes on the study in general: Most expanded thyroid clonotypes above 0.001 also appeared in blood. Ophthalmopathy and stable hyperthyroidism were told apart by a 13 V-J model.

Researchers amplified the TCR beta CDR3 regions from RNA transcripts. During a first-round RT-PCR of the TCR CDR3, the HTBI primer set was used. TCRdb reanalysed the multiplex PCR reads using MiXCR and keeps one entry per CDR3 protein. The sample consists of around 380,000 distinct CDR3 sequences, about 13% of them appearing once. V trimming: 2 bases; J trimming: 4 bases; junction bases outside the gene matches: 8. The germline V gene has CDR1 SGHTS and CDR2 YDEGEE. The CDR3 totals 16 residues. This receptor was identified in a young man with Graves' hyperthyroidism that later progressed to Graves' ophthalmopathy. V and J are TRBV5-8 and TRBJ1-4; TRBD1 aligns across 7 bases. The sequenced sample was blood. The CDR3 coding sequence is TGTGCCAGCAGCTTCAGGTCCGGGACAGATAATGAAAAACTGTTTTTT. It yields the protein CASSFRSGTDNEKLFF.